What follows is one T cell receptor (beta chain) and its context. The table lists this clonotype with a few counts. There is no known antigen for this receptor. No quality values exist for individual bases; no much larger clone is one base distant. The sample was run on an Illumina NovaSeq 6000. Synthesis of TCR cDNA relied on 5'RACE template switching, a step that introduced a universal primer site along with unique molecular identifiers. Priming for cDNA synthesis came from both the TCR alpha and TCR beta constant segments. Library amplification used two PCR steps, and the second PCR step added sample barcodes and sequencing adapters. Sequencing of libraries was done on Illumina HiSeq 2500 (2x100 bp) or NovaSeq (2x150 bp). On the authors' methods: Demultiplexing of reads and collapsing into UMI consensus sequences were performed with MIGEC, and V(D)J alignment was carried out with MiXCR. Vaccine-responding clonotypes were identified with edgeR using replicate PBMC samples, with FDR below 0.01 and a log2 fold change above 5 up to day 15 being required. Bulk clonotypes were assigned CD4 or CD8 identity according to which sequenced CD4 or CD8 repertoire held them at higher abundance. The public reads were reprocessed in TCRdb via fastp at Q25 and MiXCR, keeping in-frame beta chains. Every distinct CDR3 protein forms one entry, paired with its most common genes and DNA. For this entry, the V and J calls and clone size follow TCRdb and not the study's own pipeline. This sample is represented by about 260,000 distinct CDR3 sequences; around 4.9% of them were singletons. The ten largest clonotypes hold around 3.5% of the sample.

This entry belongs to a study of T cells after yellow fever vaccination (dated by TCRdb to the late 2010s). Some background on the complete study: The SMART-Seq v4 Ultra Low Input RNA kit was used to prepare libraries from fractions with low cell numbers. Bulk TCR alpha and beta repertoires were sequenced longitudinally to track T-cell clones before and after primary and booster YFV17D yellow fever vaccination. Two healthy male donors, one aged 18 to 30 and one aged 30 to 39 years, were included in the cohort. Bulk PBMC replicates and cell subsets were isolated from blood drawn at multiple timepoints before and after both primary and secondary immunization. On the study overall, not on this receptor specifically: Computational filtering was required because FACS-sorted repertoires could contain abundant contaminating clonotypes from the bulk population. Most clones expanded after primary vaccination (96% of CD4 and roughly 90% of CD8) were re-detected after the booster, suggesting that broad memory maintenance occurred. The study included only a couple of donors, which limits how far the findings can be generalized. A small share of clonotypes was detected in both CD4 and CD8 compartments, with the overlap likely arising from convergent recombination. Compared with the primary T-cell response, the secondary T-cell response was faster but weaker, reaching its peak on day 5 rather than on day 15.

What this sample's treatment or condition label stands for: live attenuated yellow fever vaccine strain. PBMCs were isolated from peripheral blood using a standard Ficoll-Paque protocol. Dynabeads CD4 and CD8 positive selection kits were used to isolate the CD4 and CD8 T-cell fractions. RNA was extracted with TriZol from bulk PBMCs, CD4 and CD8 fractions, and dextramer-positive and dextramer-negative fractions. V and J lose 0 bases and 4 bases, and a span of 11 bases separates them. The CDR3 starts with the cysteine, ends with the phenylalanine, and has 14 residues. The kept DNA is CDR3 alone, 42 bases in frame from the first base. Looking up the germline V gene (reference sequence) yields CDR1 SGHNT and CDR2 YYREEE.

The receptor's source is a man between 18 and 29 years old who received the YFV17D yellow fever vaccine. Sequencing was performed on CD4+ T cells sorted from PBMCs, taken on the day of the yellow fever booster vaccination. Recombination joined TRBV5-4 with TRBJ2-7; 7 matching bases give a weak D call of TRBD2. This receptor carries the CDR3 CASSLEGGGYEQYF. The DNA sequence is given as TGTGCCAGCAGCTTGGAGGGGGGAGGGTACGAGCAGTACTTC.